Detailed here is one T cell receptor beta chain. This record comes from a study of T cells in Graves' hyperthyroidism and ophthalmopathy. The CDR3 runs 14 residues. Looked up from germline, CDR1 is DFQATT and CDR2 is SNEGSKA (reference sequence). V was pared by 0 bases and J by 2 bases, with 11 bases between. Amplified TCR beta CDR3 regions came from RNA transcripts. Using the HTBI primer set, a first-round RT-PCR was run on the TCR CDR3. TCRdb ran MiXCR on the multiplex PCR reads and lists one entry per CDR3 protein. Of approximately 610,000 distinct CDR3 sequences listed, over 12% are singletons. Fresh 10 ml peripheral blood yielded PBMCs.

The rearrangement joins TRBV20-1 to TRBJ2-7; weak D call: TRBD1 (6 bases). The sequence came from a middle-aged woman with Graves' ophthalmopathy. Sequencing was performed on blood. The CDR3 bases are TGCAGTGCTAGAGATGCAAGGGGGACCTACGAGCAGTACTTC. Translating it yields CSARDARGTYEQYF.